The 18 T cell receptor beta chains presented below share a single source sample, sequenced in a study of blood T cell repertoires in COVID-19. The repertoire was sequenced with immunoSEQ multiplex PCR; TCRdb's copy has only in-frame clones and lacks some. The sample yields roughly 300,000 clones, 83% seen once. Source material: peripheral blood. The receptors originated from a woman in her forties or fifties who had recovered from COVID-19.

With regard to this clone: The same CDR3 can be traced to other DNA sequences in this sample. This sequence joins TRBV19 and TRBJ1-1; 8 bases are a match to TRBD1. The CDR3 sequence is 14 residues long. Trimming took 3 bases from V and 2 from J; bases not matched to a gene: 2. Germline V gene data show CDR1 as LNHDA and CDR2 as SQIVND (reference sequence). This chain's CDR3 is CASSIDRGNTEAFF. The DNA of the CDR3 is TGTGCCAGTAGTATTGACAGGGGAAACACTGAAGCTTTCTTT.

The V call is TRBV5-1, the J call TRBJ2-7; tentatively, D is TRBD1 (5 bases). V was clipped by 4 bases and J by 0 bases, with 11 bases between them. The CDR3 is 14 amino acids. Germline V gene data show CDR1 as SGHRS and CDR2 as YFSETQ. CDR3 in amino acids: CASSPQQDSYEQYF. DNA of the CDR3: TGCGCCAGCAGCCCCCAACAGGACTCCTACGAGCAGTACTTC.

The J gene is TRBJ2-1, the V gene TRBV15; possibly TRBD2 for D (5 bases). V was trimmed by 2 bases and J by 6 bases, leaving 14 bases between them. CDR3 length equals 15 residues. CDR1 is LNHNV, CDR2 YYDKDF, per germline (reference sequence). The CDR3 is CATSRLAGLGNEQFF. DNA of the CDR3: TGTGCCACCAGCAGATTGGCCGGACTGGGCAATGAGCAGTTCTTC.

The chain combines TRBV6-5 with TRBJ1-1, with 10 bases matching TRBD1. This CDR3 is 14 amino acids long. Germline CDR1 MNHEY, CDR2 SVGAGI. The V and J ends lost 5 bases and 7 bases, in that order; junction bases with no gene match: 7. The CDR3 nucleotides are TGTGCCAGCAGTATGACAGGGGGCCGGGGTGAAGCTTTCTTT. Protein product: CASSMTGGRGEAFF.

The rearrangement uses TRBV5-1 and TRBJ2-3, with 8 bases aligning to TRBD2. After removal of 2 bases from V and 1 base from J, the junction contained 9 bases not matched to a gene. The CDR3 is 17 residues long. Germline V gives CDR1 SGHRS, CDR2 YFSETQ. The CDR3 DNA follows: TGCGCCAGCAGCTTAACCACGGCGGGAGGTGGCACAGATACGCAGTATTTT. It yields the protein CASSLTTAGGGTDTQYF.

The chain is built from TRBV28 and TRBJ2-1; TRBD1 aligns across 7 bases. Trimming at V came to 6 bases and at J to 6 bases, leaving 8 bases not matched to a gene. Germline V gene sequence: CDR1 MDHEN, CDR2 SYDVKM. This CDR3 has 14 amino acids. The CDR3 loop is CASRTDRVVNEQFF. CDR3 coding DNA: TGTGCCAGCAGGACTGACAGGGTTGTCAATGAGCAGTTCTTC.

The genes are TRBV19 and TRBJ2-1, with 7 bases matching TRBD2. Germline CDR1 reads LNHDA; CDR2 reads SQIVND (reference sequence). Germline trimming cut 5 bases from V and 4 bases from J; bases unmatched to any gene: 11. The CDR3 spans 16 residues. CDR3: CASSWASGISYNEQFF. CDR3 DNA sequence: TGTGCCAGTAGTTGGGCAAGCGGGATTTCTTACAATGAGCAGTTCTTC.

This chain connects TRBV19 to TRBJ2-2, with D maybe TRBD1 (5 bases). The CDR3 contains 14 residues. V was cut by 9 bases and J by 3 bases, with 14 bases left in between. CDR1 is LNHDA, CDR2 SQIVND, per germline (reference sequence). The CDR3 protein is CASERRGYTGELFF. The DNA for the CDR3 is TGTGCCAGCGAACGTAGGGGATACACCGGGGAGCTGTTTTTT.

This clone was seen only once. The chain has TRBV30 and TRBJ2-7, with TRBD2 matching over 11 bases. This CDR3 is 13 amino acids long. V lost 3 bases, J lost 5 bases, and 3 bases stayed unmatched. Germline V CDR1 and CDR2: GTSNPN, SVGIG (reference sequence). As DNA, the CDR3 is TGTGCCTGGAGGGGACTAGCGGAAAACGAGCAGTACTTC. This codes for CAWRGLAENEQYF.

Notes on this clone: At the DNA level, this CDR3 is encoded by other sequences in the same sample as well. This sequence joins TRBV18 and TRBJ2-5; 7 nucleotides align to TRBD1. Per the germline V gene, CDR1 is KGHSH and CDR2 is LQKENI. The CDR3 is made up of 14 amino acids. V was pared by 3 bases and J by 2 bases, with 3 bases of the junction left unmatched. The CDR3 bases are TGTGCCAGCTCACCGGGACAGACTCAAGAGACCCAGTACTTC. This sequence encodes CASSPGQTQETQYF.

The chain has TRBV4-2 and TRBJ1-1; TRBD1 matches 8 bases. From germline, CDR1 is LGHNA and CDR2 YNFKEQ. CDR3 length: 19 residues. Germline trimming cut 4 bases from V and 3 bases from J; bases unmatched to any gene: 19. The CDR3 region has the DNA TGTGCCAGCAGCCCTACGGGGACAGGCCCCCTCCGATGGGACACTGAAGCTTTCTTT. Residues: CASSPTGTGPLRWDTEAFF.

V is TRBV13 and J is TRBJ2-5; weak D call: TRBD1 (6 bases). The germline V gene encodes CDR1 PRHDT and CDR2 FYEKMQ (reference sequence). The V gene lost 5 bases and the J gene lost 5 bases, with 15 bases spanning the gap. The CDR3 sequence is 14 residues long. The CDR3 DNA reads TGTGCCAGCAGCAAGGGACACCTTGGGGAGACCCAGTACTTC. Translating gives CASSKGHLGETQYF.

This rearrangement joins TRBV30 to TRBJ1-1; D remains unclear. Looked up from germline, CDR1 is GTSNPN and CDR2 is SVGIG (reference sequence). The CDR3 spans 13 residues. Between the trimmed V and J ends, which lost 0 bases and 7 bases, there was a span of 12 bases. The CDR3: CAWSVGGRREAFF. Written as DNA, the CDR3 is TGTGCCTGGAGTGTAGGAGGCAGACGTGAAGCTTTCTTT.

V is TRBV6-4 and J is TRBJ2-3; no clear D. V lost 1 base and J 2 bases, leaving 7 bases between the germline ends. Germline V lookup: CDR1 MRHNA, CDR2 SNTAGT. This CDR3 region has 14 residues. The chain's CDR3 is CASSDFPNTDTQYF. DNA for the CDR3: TGTGCCAGCAGTGACTTTCCTAACACAGATACGCAGTATTTT.

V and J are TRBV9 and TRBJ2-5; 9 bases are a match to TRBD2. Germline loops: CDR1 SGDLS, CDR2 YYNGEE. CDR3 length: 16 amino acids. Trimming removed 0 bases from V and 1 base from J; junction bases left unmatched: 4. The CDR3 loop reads CASSVGSGGTQETQYF. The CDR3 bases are TGTGCCAGCAGCGTAGGGAGCGGGGGGACCCAAGAGACCCAGTACTTC.

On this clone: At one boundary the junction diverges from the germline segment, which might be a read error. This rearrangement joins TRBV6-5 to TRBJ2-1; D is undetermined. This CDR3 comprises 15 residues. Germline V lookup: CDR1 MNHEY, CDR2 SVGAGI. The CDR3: CASSDSQEPYNEQFF. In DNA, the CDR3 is TGTGCCAGCAGTGACTCGCAGGAACCCTACAATGAGCAGTTCTTC.

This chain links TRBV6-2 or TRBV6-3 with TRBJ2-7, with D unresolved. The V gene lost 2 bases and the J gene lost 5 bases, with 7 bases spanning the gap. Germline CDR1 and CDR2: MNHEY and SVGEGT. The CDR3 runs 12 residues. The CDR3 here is CASSYTGNEQYF. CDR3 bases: TGTGCCAGCAGTTACACGGGTAACGAGCAGTACTTC.

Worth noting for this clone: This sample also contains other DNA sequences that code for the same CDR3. The CDR3 nucleotides read TGTGCCAGCAGTGAATTCGCCAGAACTAATGAAAAACTGTTTTTT. It is translated as CASSEFARTNEKLFF. The chain joins TRBV2 to TRBJ1-4; D gene ambiguous. Germline CDR1 reads SNHLY; CDR2 reads FYNNEI. The V end lost 2 bases, the J end lost 1 base, and 8 bases lay between the germline ends. This CDR3 has 15 residues.